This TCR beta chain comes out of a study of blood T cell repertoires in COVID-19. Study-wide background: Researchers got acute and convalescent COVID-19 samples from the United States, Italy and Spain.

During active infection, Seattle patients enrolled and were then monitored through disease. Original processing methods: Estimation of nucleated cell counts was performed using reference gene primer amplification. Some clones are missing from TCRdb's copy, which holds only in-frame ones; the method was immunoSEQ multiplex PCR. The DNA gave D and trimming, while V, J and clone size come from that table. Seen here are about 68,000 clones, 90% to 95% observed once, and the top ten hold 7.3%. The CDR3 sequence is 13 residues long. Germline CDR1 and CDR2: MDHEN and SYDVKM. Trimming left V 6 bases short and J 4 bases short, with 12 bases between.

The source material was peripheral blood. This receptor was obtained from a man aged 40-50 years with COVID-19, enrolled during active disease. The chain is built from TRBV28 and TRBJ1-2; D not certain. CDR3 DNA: TGTGCCAGCAGCCCGAGAGCGCGCTATGGCTACACCTTC. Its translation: CASSPRARYGYTF.